The present entry profiles one T cell receptor (beta chain) with its context. The antigen remains undetermined. These data originate in a study of OX40 agonist ivuxolimab in advanced cancers. Study summary: Of mixed ages from about 23 to 90 and averaging roughly 66 years, the group was 65% to 85% male. General study points: At 0.1 to 3.0 mg/kg, clonal expansion of CD4+ and CD8+ blood T cells had occurred by week 6.

CDR3 length: 15 amino acids. The germline V gene has CDR1 SGHRS and CDR2 YFSETQ. Trimming cost V 5 bases and J 3 bases, with 17 bases left between them. Method: immunoSEQ multiplex PCR; TCRdb's copy keeps in-frame clones and lacks some. This sample yields roughly 60,000 clones, of which 86% are seen a single time; approximately 4% belongs to the top ten. This material consisted of CD4+ or CD8+ T cells sorted from blood, taken in a trial of the OX40 agonist ivuxolimab. The chain has TRBV5-1 and TRBJ2-5, with D possibly called TRBD1 or TRBD2 (5 bases each). The source is an adult with an advanced solid tumor such as melanoma, head and neck, liver or kidney cancer. The CDR3 DNA sequence: TGCGCCAGCAGGGCCGGGACCACTCCTAAAGAGACCCAGTACTTC. Its translation is CASRAGTTPKETQYF.